A single sample gave rise to the 24 T cell receptor beta chains below, sequenced in a study of cytomegalovirus exposure and HLA in healthy donors. Amplification used 60 Vbeta primers and 13 Jbeta primers. TCRdb keeps only in-frame clones here, not all; method: immunoSEQ multiplex PCR. The sample shows 200,000 to 250,000 clones, approximately 87% of them seen only once. The sequencing input was PBMCs. The receptors originated from a human donor in good health.

The gene calls are TRBV7-9 and TRBJ2-5, with 7 bases that match TRBD1. This CDR3 comprises 16 residues. Germline values: CDR1 SEHNR, CDR2 FQNEAQ (reference sequence). Trimming removed 1 base from V and 4 bases from J; junction bases left unmatched: 9. DNA of the CDR3: TGTGCCAGCAGCTTAGTAGCACAGGGGTTGGTAGAGACCCAGTACTTC. Amino acids: CASSLVAQGLVETQYF.

V and J are TRBV10-3 and TRBJ1-2; D is uncertain. The CDR3 is 15 amino acids. V lost 6 bases and J 4 bases, leaving 18 bases between the germline ends. Germline-derived CDR1 and CDR2 are ENHRY and SYGVKD. The CDR3 spells CAIRDGEGRSYGYTF. CDR3 DNA: TGTGCCATCAGGGACGGGGAGGGTAGGAGCTATGGCTACACCTTC.

The chain carries TRBV4-2 and TRBJ1-4; maybe TRBD1 (6 bases). The V gene lost 4 bases and the J gene lost 3 bases, with 18 bases spanning the gap. This CDR3 comprises 17 residues. Germline-derived CDR1 and CDR2 are LGHNA and YNFKEQ. For the CDR3, the DNA is TGTGCCAGCAGCCGCACTACAGGGTTCAGTCCTAATGAAAAACTGTTTTTT. As protein: CASSRTTGFSPNEKLFF.

The J gene is TRBJ1-2, the V gene TRBV5-4; tentatively, D is TRBD1 (6 bases). CDR3 length: 14 residues. Germline CDR1 and CDR2: SGHNT and YYREEE (reference sequence). Trimming pared 5 bases from V and 5 bases from J, leaving 16 bases between. CDR3 loop: CASRQQGRGYGYTF. CDR3 DNA: TGTGCCAGCAGGCAACAGGGCAGGGGTTATGGCTACACCTTC.

This chain uses TRBV7-2 with TRBJ2-7, with TRBD2 identical over 7 bases. CDR1 is SGHTA, CDR2 FQGNSA, per germline. V was pared by 4 bases and J by 3 bases, with 6 bases of the junction left unmatched. The CDR3 sequence is 14 residues long. CDR3 nucleotides: TGTGCCAGCAGCTCAGTCCAGCGGGGCTACGAGCAGTACTTC. Protein product: CASSSVQRGYEQYF.

The V gene is TRBV5-1, the J gene TRBJ2-1, with D possibly being TRBD2 (6 bases). V gave up 4 bases and J gave up 0 bases, with 14 bases separating them. Germline CDR1 and CDR2: SGHRS and YFSETQ. The CDR3 runs to 16 residues. CDR3 bases: TGCGCCAGCAGCGGGGCCGACGGGAGCTCCTACAATGAGCAGTTCTTC. This encodes CASSGADGSSYNEQFF.

This rearrangement joins TRBV6-5 to TRBJ1-3, with D uncertain. Looked up from germline, CDR1 is MNHEY and CDR2 is SVGAGI. There are 14 residues in the CDR3. V lost 2 bases and J lost 1, with 6 bases in between. DNA for the CDR3: TGTGCCAGCAGTTACGGGCGATCTGGAAACACCATATATTTT. Translation gives CASSYGRSGNTIYF.

The CDR3 is CASKPTSTGELFF. CDR3 bases: TGTGCCAGCAAACCCACCAGCACCGGGGAGCTGTTTTTT. The J gene is TRBJ2-2, the V gene TRBV27; D call uncertain. Trimming took 7 bases from V and 4 from J, leaving 10 bases between them. The germline V gene encodes CDR1 MNHEY and CDR2 SMNVEV (reference sequence). The CDR3 totals 13 residues.

This clone is a singleton in its sample. The rearrangement joins TRBV19 to TRBJ2-1; 12 nucleotides align to TRBD2. V lost 8 bases and J lost 0; bases outside the gene matches: 2. The germline CDR1 and CDR2 sequences are LNHDA and SQIVND (reference sequence). The CDR3 sequence is 15 residues long. This CDR3 is CASETSGSSYNEQFF. For the CDR3, the DNA is TGTGCCAGTGAGACTAGCGGGAGCTCCTACAATGAGCAGTTCTTC.

The chain has TRBV10-3 and TRBJ2-7; 11 positions agree with TRBD2. With V trimmed by 8 bases and J by 5 bases, 2 bases remained unmatched. CDR3 size: 12 residues. The germline V gene has CDR1 ENHRY and CDR2 SYGVKD. CDR3 residues: CAILAGGHEQYF. The DNA for the CDR3 is TGTGCCATCTTAGCGGGAGGGCACGAGCAGTACTTC.

The chain links TRBV4-3 to TRBJ2-7, with D possibly being TRBD1 (7 bases). V lost 4 bases and J 4 bases, leaving 17 bases between the germline ends. This CDR3 comprises 15 residues. CDR1 is LGHNA and CDR2 is YSLEER in the germline V gene. Here the CDR3 reads CASSLDRDSPYEQYF. In DNA form, the CDR3 reads TGCGCCAGCAGCCTAGACAGGGACTCGCCGTACGAGCAGTACTTC.

The rearrangement uses TRBV7-9 and TRBJ2-1, with TRBD2 matching over 7 bases. This CDR3 is 14 amino acids long. In germline, CDR1 is SEHNR, CDR2 FQNEAQ (reference sequence). Losses at the gene ends were 1 base for V and 12 bases for J; bases not matched to a gene: 9. This CDR3 is CASSLVLAADPQFF. CDR3 DNA sequence: TGTGCCAGCAGCTTAGTCCTAGCGGCCGACCCGCAGTTCTTC.

The chain has TRBV27 and TRBJ2-7; D unresolved. V was pared by 2 bases and J by 0 bases, with 8 bases between. The CDR3 extends over 14 amino acids. Germline V lookup: CDR1 MNHEY, CDR2 SMNVEV (reference sequence). CDR3 amino acids: CASSLVRGSYEQYF. The CDR3 coding sequence is TGTGCCAGCAGTTTAGTCCGAGGCTCCTACGAGCAGTACTTC.

The chain links TRBV9 to TRBJ1-2; D gene unclear. The CDR3 has 13 residues. The germline V gene has CDR1 SGDLS and CDR2 YYNGEE. V was trimmed by 3 bases and J by 1 base, leaving 7 bases between them. CDR3 sequence (DNA): TGTGCCAGCAGCGCTACCAATAACTATGGCTACACCTTC. Translation gives CASSATNNYGYTF. The variable domain in full, with the rest retrieved from reference TRBV9 and TRBJ1-2, is DSGVTQTPKHLITATGQRVTLRCSPRSGDLSVYWYQQSLDQGLQFLIQYYNGEERAKGNILERFSAQQFPDLHSELNLSSLELGDSALYFCASSATNNYGYTFGSGTRLTVV.

The V and J genes are TRBV27 and TRBJ2-1, with a possible D match to TRBD2 (5 bases). Trimming pared 3 bases from V and 0 bases from J, leaving 9 bases between. This CDR3 has 15 amino acids. Looked up from germline, CDR1 is MNHEY and CDR2 is SMNVEV (reference sequence). The chain's CDR3 is CASSFSVSSYNEQFF. The CDR3, as DNA: TGTGCCAGCAGTTTTAGCGTGAGCTCCTACAATGAGCAGTTCTTC.

The chain links TRBV4-1 to TRBJ2-7, with no clear D. Germline CDR1 and CDR2: MGHRA and YSYEKL. The CDR3 totals 14 residues. V shed 4 bases and J shed 5 bases, with 15 bases lying between them. The CDR3 here is CASSPRGSADEQYF. The CDR3 region has the DNA TGCGCCAGCAGCCCCCGAGGCTCTGCGGACGAGCAGTACTTC.

CDR3 residues: CASSSKTSGSFFAYNEQFF. In DNA, the CDR3 is TGTGCCAGCAGTTCAAAGACTAGCGGGAGCTTTTTCGCCTACAATGAGCAGTTCTTC. The gene calls are TRBV28 and TRBJ2-1; 12 positions match TRBD2. J lost 2 bases, V lost 4 bases, and 12 bases had no gene match. Germline loops: CDR1 MDHEN, CDR2 SYDVKM. The CDR3 length is 19 residues.

The chain has TRBV6-5 and TRBJ2-2; 7 nucleotides line up with TRBD1. This CDR3 region has 13 residues. Germline trimming cut 5 bases from V and 5 bases from J; bases unmatched to any gene: 2. Germline V lookup: CDR1 MNHEY, CDR2 SVGAGI. This CDR3 reads CASSKGQTGELFF. The CDR3 region has the DNA TGTGCCAGCAGTAAGGGACAGACCGGGGAGCTGTTTTTT.

This chain connects TRBV19 to TRBJ1-1; tentative D call: TRBD1 (5 bases). CDR1 is LNHDA and CDR2 is SQIVND in the germline V gene (reference sequence). The germline V and J ends were trimmed by 7 bases and 0 bases, with 15 bases remaining between them. This CDR3 has 15 residues. DNA of the CDR3: TGTGCCAGTACCATCAGACAGTCCATGAACACTGAAGCTTTCTTT. This codes for CASTIRQSMNTEAFF.

The V gene is TRBV5-1, the J gene TRBJ2-2; tentative D call: TRBD2 (5 bases). The CDR3 extends over 15 amino acids. Germline values: CDR1 SGHRS, CDR2 YFSETQ. V lost 0 bases and J 3 bases, leaving 9 bases between the germline ends. CDR3: CASSLGGRDTGELFF. The CDR3 DNA reads TGCGCCAGCAGCTTGGGTGGGAGAGACACCGGGGAGCTGTTTTTT.

This clone has just a few counts. The rearrangement joins TRBV4-3 to TRBJ2-1; 12 bases are a match to TRBD2. Trimming took 0 bases from V and 0 from J; bases not matched to a gene: 9. The germline V gene encodes CDR1 LGHNA and CDR2 YSLEER. This CDR3 has 20 residues. CDR3 bases: TGCGCCAGCAGCCAAGATGGGACTAGCGGGTCCGTTAGCTCCTACAATGAGCAGTTCTTC. The encoded protein is CASSQDGTSGSVSSYNEQFF.

The chain is built from TRBV28 and TRBJ1-3; the D gene is possibly TRBD1 (6 bases). The length of the CDR3 is 17 residues. The ends were cut back, 5 bases at V and 0 bases at J, with 17 bases in the middle. The germline gives CDR1 MDHEN, CDR2 SYDVKM. DNA for the CDR3: TGTGCCAGCAGTCCCCCCTCACCACAGGGCTCTGGAAACACCATATATTTT. Translating it yields CASSPPSPQGSGNTIYF.

This clone was found once. The CDR3 nucleotides are TGTGCCAGTAGTATAGATCGACAGAGCATGAACACTGAAGCTTTCTTT. As protein: CASSIDRQSMNTEAFF. The V call is TRBV19, the J call TRBJ1-1; D is possibly TRBD1 (5 bases). The V gene lost 0 bases and the J gene lost 0 bases, with 11 bases spanning the gap. In germline, CDR1 is LNHDA, CDR2 SQIVND (reference sequence). CDR3 length equals 16 residues.

This chain connects TRBV19 to TRBJ1-4, with D unresolved. CDR3 size: 14 residues. Germline V lookup: CDR1 LNHDA, CDR2 SQIVND (reference sequence). V gave up 6 bases and J gave up 0 bases, with 8 bases separating them. CDR3 protein: CASSGTPTNEKLFF. In nucleotides, the CDR3 is TGTGCCAGTAGCGGTACGCCAACTAATGAAAAACTGTTTTTT.